Reported below is one T cell receptor beta chain. This clonotype occurred many times. It lacks a known antigen. Base-call qualities are not available, and no considerably larger clone is one nucleotide away. The data originate from a study of T cells after yellow fever vaccination (dated by TCRdb to between 2017 and 2020). Broadly, across the study: Libraries from fractions with low cell numbers were prepared with the SMART-Seq v4 Ultra Low Input RNA kit. To track T-cell clones before and after primary and booster YFV17D yellow fever vaccination, bulk TCR alpha and beta repertoires were sequenced longitudinally. The cohort comprised two healthy male donors, one aged 18 to 30 and one aged 30 to 40 years. Bulk PBMC replicates and cell subsets were isolated from blood drawn at multiple timepoints before and after both primary and secondary immunization. Results the study describes overall, beyond this receptor: Computational filtering was required because FACS-sorted repertoires could contain abundant contaminating clonotypes from the bulk population. Most clones expanded after primary vaccination (about 96% of CD4 and 88% of CD8) were re-detected after the booster, suggesting that broad memory maintenance occurred. The study included only a couple of donors, which limits how far the findings can be generalized. The secondary T-cell response was weaker than the primary response but faster, peaking on day 5 instead of day 15. A small share of clonotypes occurred in both CD4 and CD8 compartments, likely arising from convergent recombination.

Reads for this sample came from an Illumina NovaSeq 6000. TCR cDNA was synthesized by 5'RACE template switching, which introduced a universal primer site and unique molecular identifiers. Priming for cDNA synthesis came from both the TCR alpha and TCR beta constant segments. Library amplification involved two PCR steps, and the second step added sample barcodes and sequencing adapters. Libraries were sequenced on Illumina HiSeq 2500 (2x100 bp) or NovaSeq (2x150 bp). The authors' pipeline ran thus. Reads were demultiplexed and collapsed into UMI consensus sequences with MIGEC, and V(D)J alignment was performed with MiXCR. Vaccine-responding clonotypes were identified with edgeR using replicate PBMC samples, with FDR below 0.01 and a log2 fold change above 5 up to day 15 being required. CD4 or CD8 identity was assigned to each bulk clonotype according to whether the clonotype was present at higher abundance in the sequenced CD4 repertoire or the sequenced CD8 repertoire. Starting from the raw public reads, TCRdb applied fastp trimming at Q25, assembled clones with MiXCR and retained in-frame beta chains. Identical CDR3 protein sequences are pooled into one entry, listed with their most common genes and DNA. Clone size and V and J calls follow TCRdb, not the original study. The sample records over 300,000 distinct CDR3 sequences, over 4% of which are singletons. Just under 25% of the sample is taken by the ten largest.

CDR1 is given as SGHRS and CDR2 as YFSETQ, both from the germline V gene. The CDR3 runs 15 residues from the cysteine to the phenylalanine. Here the CDR3 DNA is all that survives: 45 bases in frame from base 1. V is cut by 2 bases and J by 0 bases, and the space between the germline ends is 11 bases. According to the study, the label for this sample's treatment or condition signals: live attenuated yellow fever vaccine strain. Two biological replicates of bulk PBMCs were collected at each blood-draw timepoint. PBMCs were isolated from peripheral blood using a standard Ficoll-Paque protocol. TriZol was used to extract RNA from bulk PBMCs, CD4 and CD8 fractions, and dextramer-positive and dextramer-negative fractions.

The receptor comes from a man aged 18 to 30 who received the YFV17D yellow fever vaccine. The chain joins TRBV5-1 to TRBJ2-5; TRBD1 is a weak D gene call, 5 bases matching. The sequences come from PBMCs, collected 5 days after the yellow fever booster vaccination. The bases read TGCGCCAGCAGCTTTAGGGCAGGGAACCAAGAGACCCAGTACTTC. Its amino acids are CASSFRAGNQETQYF. Outside the CDR3, residues come from the reference TRBV5-1 and TRBJ2-5 proteins, so the full variable domain is: KAGVTQTPRYLIKTRGQQVTLSCSPISGHRSVSWYQQTPGQGLQFLFEYFSETQRNKGNFPGRFSGRQFSNSRSEMNVSTLELGDSALYLCASSFRAGNQETQYFGPGTRLLVL.